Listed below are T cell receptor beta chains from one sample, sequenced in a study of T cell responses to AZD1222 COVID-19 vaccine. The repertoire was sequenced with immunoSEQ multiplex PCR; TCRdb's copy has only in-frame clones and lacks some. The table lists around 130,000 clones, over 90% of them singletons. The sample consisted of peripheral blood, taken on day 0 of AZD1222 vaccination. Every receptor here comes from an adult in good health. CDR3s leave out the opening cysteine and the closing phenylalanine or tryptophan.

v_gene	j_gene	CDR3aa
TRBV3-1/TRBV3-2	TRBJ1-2	ASSHATGNYGYT
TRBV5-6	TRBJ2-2	ASSLGLAGGELF
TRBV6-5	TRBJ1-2	ASSSGWDYGYT
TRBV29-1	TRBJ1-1	SVDSWARETEAF
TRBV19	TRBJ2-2	ASSIYDGTGELF
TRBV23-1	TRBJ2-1	ASSQSCQDGLGEQF
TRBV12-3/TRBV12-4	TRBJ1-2	ASSLGREFGYT
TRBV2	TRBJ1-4	ASKGDEKLF
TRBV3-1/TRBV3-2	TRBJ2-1	ASSFGLAEYNEQF
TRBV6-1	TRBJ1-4	ASSEGGVTNEKLF
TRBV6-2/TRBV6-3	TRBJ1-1	ASSRVGQGYTEAF
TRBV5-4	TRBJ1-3	ASSLQGSGNTIY
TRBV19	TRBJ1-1	ASRPGQGSTEAF
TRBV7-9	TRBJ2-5	ASSLAPETQY